These 11 T cell receptor beta chains were all obtained from the same sample, sequenced in a study of tumor-infiltrating lymphocytes in localized non-small cell lung cancer. TCRdb's table, derived via immunoSEQ multiplex PCR, lists solely in-frame clones and lacks some. The top ten clones hold under 7% of a sample with about 24,000 clones, 50% to 70% of them seen once. Sequencing was done on a sample of lung tumor tissue. Receptor source: a human donor with non-small cell lung cancer.

This chain uses TRBV7-6 with TRBJ2-5; TRBD1 aligns across 7 bases. The junction had 4 bases not matched to a gene; V was cut back by 1 base and J by 2 bases. The V gene's germline CDR1 is SGHVS and CDR2 FNYEAQ. The CDR3 extends over 15 amino acids. The CDR3 sequence is CASSLVTGRQETQYF. The CDR3 nucleotides read TGTGCCAGCAGCTTAGTGACAGGGCGGCAAGAGACCCAGTACTTC.

The chain recombines TRBV7-2 with TRBJ2-1; unclear D gene. The CDR3 totals 14 residues. CDR1 is SGHTA and CDR2 is FQGNSA in the germline V gene. Trimming took 3 bases from V and 3 from J, leaving 9 bases between them. CDR3 coding DNA: TGTGCCAGCAGCTTGGGTGGCTTCTACAATGAGCAGTTCTTC. This encodes CASSLGGFYNEQFF. Full variable domain (remainder filled in from reference TRBV7-2 and TRBJ2-1): GAGVSQSPSNKVTEKGKDVELRCDPISGHTALYWYRQSLGQGLEFLIYFQGNSAPDKSGLPSDRFSAERTGGSVSTLTIQRTQQEDSAVYLCASSLGGFYNEQFFGPGTRLTVL.

This clone was counted between two and nine times. The CDR3: CASSLMGGADYGYTF. The CDR3 nucleotides read TGTGCCAGCAGTTTAATGGGGGGCGCGGACTATGGCTACACCTTC. This sequence joins TRBV27 and TRBJ1-2; TRBD1 might be the D (6 bases). From germline, CDR1 is MNHEY and CDR2 SMNVEV (reference sequence). Trimming shortened V by 2 bases and J by 3 bases, and 13 bases separated the two germline ends. This CDR3 contains 15 residues.

The chain is built from TRBV19 and TRBJ1-2; weak D call: TRBD1 (6 bases). Trimming took 6 bases from V and 9 from J, leaving 20 bases between them. The germline CDR1 and CDR2 sequences are LNHDA and SQIVND (reference sequence). This CDR3 is built from 14 residues. The CDR3 sequence: CASSLTGLRGSYTF. The DNA of the CDR3 is TGTGCCAGTAGCCTTACAGGGTTAAGGGGGAGCTACACCTTC. The variable domain in full, with the rest retrieved from reference TRBV19 and TRBJ1-2, is DGGITQSPKYLFRKEGQNVTLSCEQNLNHDAMYWYRQDPGQGLRLIYYSQIVNDFQKGDIAEGYSVSREKKESFPLTVTSAQKNPTAFYLCASSLTGLRGSYTFGSGTRLTVV.

The genes are TRBV11-1 and TRBJ2-5; D assignment may be TRBD1 or TRBD2 (5 bases each). The germline V gene encodes CDR1 SGHAT and CDR2 FQDESV (reference sequence). The V and J ends lost 5 bases and 3 bases respectively, with 16 bases between them. CDR3 length: 15 amino acids. The CDR3 protein is CASSPRDGREETQYF. As DNA, the CDR3 is TGTGCCAGCAGCCCTCGGGACGGCAGAGAAGAGACCCAGTACTTC.

This chain links TRBV19 with TRBJ2-1; 7 bases are a match to TRBD1. Germline V gene data show CDR1 as LNHDA and CDR2 as SQIVND (reference sequence). The junction had 8 bases not matched to a gene; V was cut back by 3 bases and J by 6 bases. This CDR3 is 15 amino acids long. CDR3 bases: TGTGCCAGTAGTATGTGGTCAGGGGGAAGCAATGAGCAGTTCTTC. Translation gives CASSMWSGGSNEQFF.

The V call is TRBV15, the J call TRBJ1-1; D is perhaps TRBD1 (5 bases). V lost 0 bases to trimming and J lost 6 bases, with 11 bases between them. The CDR3 is made up of 14 amino acids. The germline gives CDR1 LNHNV, CDR2 YYDKDF (reference sequence). The CDR3 loop reads CATSRDIGDAEAFF. In nucleotides, the CDR3 is TGTGCCACCAGCAGAGATATCGGGGACGCTGAAGCTTTCTTT. The variable domain in full, with the rest retrieved from reference TRBV15 and TRBJ1-1, is DAMVIQNPRYQVTQFGKPVTLSCSQTLNHNVMYWYQQKSSQAPKLLFHYYDKDFNNEADTPDNFQSRRPNTSFCFLDIRSPGLGDTAMYLCATSRDIGDAEAFFGQGTRLTVV.

The rearrangement links TRBV7-9 to TRBJ2-7; 8 positions match TRBD1. Germline V CDR1 and CDR2: SEHNR, FQNEAQ (reference sequence). This CDR3 is 15 amino acids long. J lost 0 bases, V lost 4 bases, and 5 bases had no gene match. CDR3 DNA: TGTGCCAGCAGCTCCCTCGGACAGGGCTCCTACGAGCAGTACTTC. It translates to CASSSLGQGSYEQYF.

This sequence joins TRBV11-2 and TRBJ2-5, with D unresolved. CDR3 size: 13 residues. V lost 5 bases and J lost 5, with 12 bases in between. The germline gives CDR1 SGHAT, CDR2 FQNNGV. The CDR3 DNA reads as TGTGCCAGCAGCCCTAATATAAGGGAGACCCAGTACTTC. As protein: CASSPNIRETQYF. Looking up the rest from reference TRBV11-2 and TRBJ2-5 gives the full variable domain: EAGVAQSPRYKIIEKRQSVAFWCNPISGHATLYWYQQILGQGPKLLIQFQNNGVVDDSQLPKDRFSAERLKGVDSTLKIQPAKLEDSAVYLCASSPNIRETQYFGPGTRLLVL.

The V gene is TRBV6-5, the J gene TRBJ2-1, with D uncertain. The germline gives CDR1 MNHEY, CDR2 SVGAGI. This CDR3 comprises 13 residues. The V end lost 5 bases, the J end lost 4 bases, and 9 bases lay between the germline ends. The CDR3: CASSASGYNEQFF. The CDR3 region has the DNA TGTGCCAGCAGTGCGTCAGGTTACAATGAGCAGTTCTTC.

The V and J genes are TRBV15 and TRBJ2-3; 7 nucleotides match TRBD2. This CDR3 spans 15 amino acids. Germline V lookup: CDR1 LNHNV, CDR2 YYDKDF (reference sequence). V shed 9 bases, J shed 3 bases, and the junction held 12 bases outside the gene matches. The CDR3 coding sequence is TGTGCCACAAGCGGGTCGCGGGAGAATACAGATACGCAGTATTTT. Translated, it gives CATSGSRENTDTQYF.